Each of the 24 T cell receptor beta chains below was sequenced from the same sample in a study of T cell repertoires in cytomegalovirus infection. The antigens of these receptors remain unknown. TCRdb reprocessed the reads with MiXCR, giving one entry per CDR3 protein. The sample has about 830,000 distinct CDR3 sequences; about 31% are singletons. Material: cultured CD8+ T cells from PBMCs, obtained from culture after CMV antigen stimulation. The receptors stem from a human donor in good health (CMV status not recorded). Some clones in this sample may be carry-over from other donors' samples.

This chain joins TRBV19 and TRBJ1-2, with D perhaps TRBD1 (5 bases). From germline, CDR1 is LNHDA and CDR2 SQIVND (reference sequence). Trimming removed 8 bases from V and 4 bases from J, with 23 bases in between. This CDR3 is 16 amino acids long. The CDR3 nucleotides are TGTGCCAGTGGGATCAATCCTGAGGGGTCGGGCTATGGCTACACCTTC. It specifies CASGINPEGSGYGYTF.

The rearrangement uses TRBV27 and TRBJ1-1; a weak D match, TRBD1 (5 bases). Germline CDR1 MNHEY, CDR2 SMNVEV (reference sequence). V was clipped by 5 bases and J by 1 base, with 20 bases between them. This CDR3 is built from 17 residues. The CDR3 DNA follows: TGTGCCAGCAGTCCGGAGGTATACAGGACAACGAACACTGAAGCTTTCTTT. Its protein product is CASSPEVYRTTNTEAFF.

The chain couples TRBV13 to TRBJ2-3, with D uncertain. The CDR3 loop spans 16 amino acids. From germline, CDR1 is PRHDT and CDR2 FYEKMQ (reference sequence). Between the trimmed V and J ends, which lost 6 bases and 2 bases, there was a span of 18 bases. The CDR3 region is CASSYDIGVDTDTQYF. The DNA of the CDR3 is TGTGCCAGCAGTTACGATATTGGGGTAGACACAGATACGCAGTATTTT.

This clonotype was observed many times. The chain joins TRBV7-6 to TRBJ2-7; no firm D call. V was trimmed by 5 bases and J by 3 bases, leaving 11 bases between them. There are 13 residues in the CDR3. CDR1 is SGHVS, CDR2 FNYEAQ, per germline. In DNA, the CDR3 is TGTGCCAGCAGCCCCCCAGGTGACTACGAGCAGTACTTC. Residues: CASSPPGDYEQYF.

This clonotype came up a few times. The CDR3 nucleotides read TGCGCCAGCAGCTTGGAGGCGAGACTAGCGACCGGGGAGCTGTTTTTT. This encodes CASSLEARLATGELFF. The gene calls are TRBV5-1 and TRBJ2-2; 8 positions agree with TRBD2. CDR1 SGHRS and CDR2 YFSETQ come from the germline V gene. The CDR3 sequence is 16 residues long. Losses at the gene ends were 0 bases for V and 5 bases for J; bases not matched to a gene: 6.

The chain couples TRBV7-8 to TRBJ2-7, with no clear D. The V gene lost 2 bases and the J gene lost 4 bases, with 6 bases spanning the gap. Germline V gene sequence: CDR1 SGHVS, CDR2 FQNEAQ. CDR3 length: 12 amino acids. CDR3 protein: CASSLPYYEQYF. The CDR3 region has the DNA TGTGCCAGCAGCTTACCATATTACGAGCAGTACTTC. Full variable domain (missing parts from reference TRBV7-8 and TRBJ2-7): GAGVSQSPRYKVAKRGQDVALRCDPISGHVSLFWYQQALGQGPEFLTYFQNEAQLDKSGLPSDRFFAERPEGSVSTLKIQRTQQEDSAVYLCASSLPYYEQYFGPGTRLTVT.

The chain is built from TRBV18 and TRBJ2-7; TRBD2 agrees at 9 bases. Germline CDR1 and CDR2: KGHSH and LQKENI. The CDR3 spans 20 residues. V shed 2 bases and J 7 bases; nucleotides not matched to a gene: 24. CDR3 DNA sequence: TGTGCCAGCTCACCATTAGCGGTCGCCTGGTTTCTAGCGGGGCCCCGGGAGCAGTACGTC. Its translation: CASSPLAVAWFLAGPREQYV.

This chain connects TRBV6-2 or TRBV6-3 to TRBJ2-1; 7 nucleotides match TRBD2. Germline V lookup: CDR1 MNHEY, CDR2 SVGEGT. The CDR3 runs 16 residues. The trim removed 0 bases at V and 8 bases at J, leaving 10 bases unmatched. The CDR3 DNA reads as TGTGCCAGCAGTTACTCCCCAGCGGGCGCGGGGGATGAGCAGTTCTTC. This gives the protein CASSYSPAGAGDEQFF.

This clonotype was detected a few times. The CDR3 DNA sequence: TGTGCCAGCAGCTTAAACCAGGGTCATAATTCACCCCTCCACTTT. Encoded protein: CASSLNQGHNSPLHF. The rearrangement uses TRBV7-6 and TRBJ1-6; tentative D call: TRBD1 (5 bases). Trimming removed 2 bases from V and 5 bases from J, with 10 bases in between. The CDR3 sequence is 15 residues long. CDR1 is SGHVS and CDR2 is FNYEAQ in the germline V gene.

The rearrangement joins TRBV7-6 to TRBJ1-1; 7 bases line up with TRBD1. CDR3 length equals 16 residues. In germline, CDR1 is SGHVS, CDR2 FNYEAQ. The V and J ends lost 4 bases and 2 bases, in that order; junction bases with no gene match: 10. This CDR3 reads CASSSIDRDLNTEAFF. CDR3 in DNA: TGTGCCAGCAGCTCAATCGACAGGGACCTAAACACTGAAGCTTTCTTT.

This chain connects TRBV6-5 to TRBJ2-1; 7 positions agree with TRBD1. CDR1 and CDR2 (germline): MNHEY, SVGAGI. The trim removed 0 bases at V and 4 bases at J, leaving 9 bases unmatched. The length of the CDR3 is 17 residues. In DNA form, the CDR3 reads TGTGCCAGCAGTTACTCAGGGGACAGATTCGAATACAATGAGCAGTTCTTC. This encodes CASSYSGDRFEYNEQFF.

The CDR3 DNA follows: TGCGCCAGCAGCCAACTACTAGCGGGGGGGCCATTTGATACGCAGTATTTT. It yields the protein CASSQLLAGGPFDTQYF. The chain uses TRBV4-1 and TRBJ2-3; 13 positions agree with TRBD2. V lost 2 bases to trimming and J lost 6 bases; unmatched junction nucleotides: 8. This CDR3 is built from 17 residues. In germline, CDR1 is MGHRA, CDR2 YSYEKL.

The chain uses TRBV7-9 and TRBJ2-7; 8 bases are shared with TRBD1. V shed 3 bases and J 3 bases; nucleotides not matched to a gene: 4. The CDR3 length is 14 residues. CDR1 and CDR2 from the germline V gene are SEHNR and FQNEAQ (reference sequence). The CDR3 nucleotides read TGTGCCAGCAGCTTTACTGGGACAGGCTACGAGCAGTACTTC. Protein sequence: CASSFTGTGYEQYF.

The table lists this clonotype with a few counts. V usage is TRBV19 and J usage is TRBJ2-7; tentative D call: TRBD2 (5 bases). From germline, CDR1 is LNHDA and CDR2 SQIVND (reference sequence). V was trimmed by 5 bases and J by 3 bases, leaving 8 bases between them. The CDR3 length is 12 residues. The CDR3 DNA reads TGTGCCAGTAGTGCGGACTTCTACGAGCAGTACTTC. It yields the protein CASSADFYEQYF.

V gene TRBV6-6 combines with J gene TRBJ1-2; tentatively, D is TRBD1 (5 bases). V was shortened by 2 bases and J by 8 bases, with 18 bases between the two germline ends. CDR1 and CDR2 from the germline V gene are MNHNY and SVGAGI (reference sequence). The CDR3 consists of 15 residues. CDR3 protein: CASSYLRALLLGYTF. The CDR3 nucleotides are TGTGCCAGCAGTTACCTCAGGGCCCTCCTCTTAGGCTACACCTTC.

This chain joins TRBV4-1 and TRBJ1-5; possibly TRBD1 for D (6 bases). V lost 2 bases and J 0 bases, leaving 14 bases between the germline ends. The CDR3 is 17 residues long. Germline values: CDR1 MGHRA, CDR2 YSYEKL. The CDR3 region is CASSQTMGAFSNQPQHF. In nucleotides, the CDR3 is TGCGCCAGCAGCCAAACCATGGGGGCTTTTAGCAATCAGCCCCAGCATTTT.

This clonotype was detected a few times. This rearrangement joins TRBV10-3 to TRBJ2-1; either TRBD1 or TRBD2 may supply D (7 bases each). The germline CDR1 and CDR2 sequences are ENHRY and SYGVKD. V shed 6 bases and J shed 10 bases, with 16 bases lying between them. The CDR3 has 13 residues. CDR3 bases: TGTGCCATCAGACTTACAGGGGAGGGCGAGCAGTTCTTC. It encodes CAIRLTGEGEQFF.

The chain joins TRBV27 to TRBJ1-5; the D is unclear. Trimming removed 6 bases at V and 3 bases at J, with 15 bases between. The CDR3 is 15 residues long. From germline, CDR1 is MNHEY and CDR2 SMNVEV (reference sequence). The CDR3 DNA reads TGTGCCAGCAGCCCTGTACAAGATCTCAATCAGCCCCAGCATTTT. Translating it yields CASSPVQDLNQPQHF.

The chain employs TRBV9 and TRBJ1-2; perhaps TRBD1 as D (6 bases). CDR1 is SGDLS and CDR2 is YYNGEE in the germline V gene. This CDR3 is built from 12 residues. The V gene lost 4 bases and the J gene lost 8 bases, with 12 bases spanning the gap. This chain's CDR3 is CASSSRTEGYTF. In DNA, the CDR3 is TGTGCCAGCAGCTCGCGGACAGAAGGCTACACCTTC.

Points on this clonotype: Relative to the germline gene, one junction end is altered; a read error may explain this. The chain uses TRBV4-1 and TRBJ2-1; D is uncertain. The CDR3 length is 11 residues. Germline-derived CDR1 and CDR2 are MGHRA and YSYEKL. CDR3 in DNA: TGCGCCAACAGCCAGTCCGGGGAGCAGTTCTTC. Its protein is CANSQSGEQFF.

This clonotype was counted only a few times. V is TRBV12-3 or TRBV12-4 and J is TRBJ1-5; D is possibly TRBD1 (5 bases). This CDR3 region has 13 residues. V lost 6 bases and J lost 7, with 13 bases in between. For the CDR3, the DNA is TGTGCCAGCAGCCCAGGGTCTTGGCAGCCCCAGCATTTT. Its translation: CASSPGSWQPQHF.

The V and J genes are TRBV28 and TRBJ2-7; 11 nucleotides match TRBD2. Germline V CDR1 and CDR2: MDHEN, SYDVKM. J lost 4 bases, V lost 4 bases, and 9 bases had no gene match. The CDR3 totals 16 residues. The CDR3 is CASSSIAGGEAYEQYV. The CDR3 region has the DNA TGTGCCAGCAGTTCAATAGCGGGGGGGGAAGCATACGAGCAGTACGTC.

Worth noting for this clonotype: A read error may produce the germline difference seen at one junction end. The chain couples TRBV25-1 to TRBJ2-5, with D unresolved. From germline, CDR1 is MGHDK and CDR2 SYGVNS. The CDR3 extends over 12 amino acids. For the CDR3, the DNA is TGTGCCAGCCGTGACACCTGGGGGACCCAGTACTTC. It encodes CASRDTWGTQYF.

The CDR3 loop reads CASSLAASEVHEQYF. As DNA, the CDR3 is TGTGCCAGCAGCTTAGCGGCATCGGAGGTCCACGAGCAGTACTTC. The chain links TRBV7-9 to TRBJ2-7; tentatively, D is TRBD2 (5 bases). Germline V CDR1 and CDR2: SEHNR, FQNEAQ (reference sequence). V was trimmed by 0 bases and J by 5 bases, leaving 14 bases between them. The CDR3 is 15 amino acids.